A single sample gave rise to the 12 T cell receptor beta chains below, sequenced in a study of T cell responses to AZD1222 COVID-19 vaccine. Clones were sequenced by immunoSEQ multiplex PCR, and TCRdb holds only the in-frame ones, with some missing. The table shows 100,000 to 150,000 clones, with about 89% occurring only once. Sample: peripheral blood, taken 28 days after the second AZD1222 dose. The receptors come from an adult who received the AZD1222 COVID-19 vaccine.

The chain has TRBV4-3 and TRBJ1-6; D is perhaps TRBD1 (5 bases). Germline V gene sequence: CDR1 LGHNA, CDR2 YSLEER. Trimming cost V 0 bases and J 7 bases, with 10 bases left between them. CDR3 length: 15 residues. CDR3 DNA: TGCGCCAGCAGCCAAGAGAGGACAAGAAATTCACCCCTCCACTTT. Residues: CASSQERTRNSPLHF.

This chain links TRBV19 with TRBJ1-1; TRBD1 agrees at 7 bases. The CDR3 has 14 amino acids. With V trimmed by 4 bases and J by 4 bases, 6 bases remained unmatched. Germline-derived CDR1 and CDR2 are LNHDA and SQIVND (reference sequence). The CDR3 loop reads CASSRDRAGTEAFF. The DNA for the CDR3 is TGTGCCAGTAGTAGAGACAGGGCGGGCACTGAAGCTTTCTTT.

This sequence joins TRBV27 and TRBJ1-2; weak D call: TRBD1 (5 bases). Germline values: CDR1 MNHEY, CDR2 SMNVEV (reference sequence). The CDR3 is 13 amino acids. V lost 5 bases and J lost 3, with 10 bases in between. The CDR3 is CASSPQVYYGYTF. CDR3 coding DNA: TGTGCCAGCAGTCCACAGGTCTACTATGGCTACACCTTC.

This clone was seen more than once but under ten times. The sample holds other DNA sequences that translate to the same CDR3. The J gene is TRBJ1-1, the V gene TRBV27; 8 nucleotides agree with TRBD1. CDR3 length: 14 amino acids. The trim removed 3 bases at V and 1 base at J, leaving 1 base unmatched. The V gene's germline CDR1 is MNHEY and CDR2 SMNVEV (reference sequence). Here the CDR3 reads CASSFGQGNTEAFF. DNA for the CDR3: TGTGCCAGCAGTTTTGGACAGGGGAACACTGAAGCTTTCTTT.

The CDR3 here is CASSGGAGWNTGELFF. Here the CDR3 DNA reads TGTGCCAGCAGTGGGGGTGCGGGGTGGAACACCGGGGAGCTGTTTTTT. The chain is built from TRBV27 and TRBJ2-2; a possible D gene is TRBD2 (6 bases). The germline V gene encodes CDR1 MNHEY and CDR2 SMNVEV (reference sequence). The ends were cut back, 5 bases at V and 1 base at J, with 14 bases in the middle. This CDR3 has 16 amino acids.

This chain joins TRBV6-5 and TRBJ2-1; D not certain. Germline V gene lookup returns CDR1 MNHEY and CDR2 SVGAGI. Trimming took off 6 bases at V and 5 bases at J, with 14 bases between the two ends. This CDR3 is built from 14 residues. The CDR3 here is CASRGLIKDNEQFF. The CDR3 nucleotides are TGTGCCAGCAGGGGCTTGATCAAAGACAATGAGCAGTTCTTC.

This clone was counted ten times or more. The rearrangement joins TRBV7-3 to TRBJ2-1, with TRBD1 matching over 10 bases. Germline CDR1 is SGHTA and CDR2 is FQGTGA. J gave up 6 bases and V 5 bases, and 4 bases lay outside the gene matches. This CDR3 has 14 residues. CDR3 coding DNA: TGTGCCAGCAGCAGGGACAGGGGCGGCAATGAGCAGTTCTTC. Residues: CASSRDRGGNEQFF.

This clone was detected once. The V and J genes are TRBV6-5 and TRBJ2-5, with D perhaps matching TRBD1 (5 bases). This CDR3 is built from 16 residues. V lost 0 bases and J lost 2, with 13 bases in between. The germline V gene encodes CDR1 MNHEY and CDR2 SVGAGI. CDR3: CASSYSSQVLQETQYF. CDR3 sequence (DNA): TGTGCCAGCAGTTACTCGTCACAGGTCCTACAAGAGACCCAGTACTTC.

The rearrangement links TRBV12-2 to TRBJ1-5. TRBV12-2 is deemed a pseudogene. The CDR3 has 16 amino acids. CDR3 nucleotides: TGTGCAAGTCGCTCAAGGGAGGTAATGGTCAATCAGCCCCAGCATTTT. Protein: CASRSREVMVNQPQHF.

The genes are TRBV2 and TRBJ1-5, with 9 bases that match TRBD1. Germline V gene sequence: CDR1 SNHLY, CDR2 FYNNEI. With V trimmed by 5 bases and J by 2 bases, 7 bases remained unmatched. This CDR3 region has 16 residues. The CDR3 DNA reads TGTGCCAGCAGTCATTTGGACAGGGGAGGCAATCAGCCCCAGCATTTT. This translates into CASSHLDRGGNQPQHF.

The chain has TRBV10-2 and TRBJ2-7; D assignment may be TRBD1 or TRBD2 (6 bases each). Germline V gives CDR1 WSHSY, CDR2 SAAADI. The V end lost 6 bases, the J end lost 5 bases, and 17 bases lay between the germline ends. This CDR3 is built from 14 residues. The CDR3 sequence is CASREGGGRDEQYF. The DNA for the CDR3 is TGCGCCAGCAGGGAAGGAGGGGGGCGGGACGAGCAGTACTTC.

The chain is built from TRBV19 and TRBJ1-2; 9 bases map to TRBD1. With 9 bases clipped from V and 7 bases from J, the junction kept 12 bases outside the gene matches. CDR1 is LNHDA, CDR2 SQIVND, per germline (reference sequence). The CDR3 extends over 14 amino acids. CDR3 residues: CASGNEGTGIGYTF. CDR3 in DNA: TGTGCCAGCGGGAACGAGGGGACAGGGATTGGCTACACCTTC. Looking up the rest from reference TRBV19 and TRBJ1-2 gives the full variable domain: DGGITQSPKYLFRKEGQNVTLSCEQNLNHDAMYWYRQDPGQGLRLIYYSQIVNDFQKGDIAEGYSVSREKKESFPLTVTSAQKNPTAFYLCASGNEGTGIGYTFGSGTRLTVV.